This entry describes one T cell receptor beta chain. The sample belongs to a study of T cell repertoires in cytomegalovirus infection. Study summary: It can be stated that public TCR beta signatures indicated CMV infection as well as a matching HLA type.

Via MiXCR, TCRdb re-called the reads, giving one row per CDR3 protein. The sample includes roughly 720,000 distinct CDR3 sequences, less than 40% of them seen just once. CDR3 length: 17 amino acids. CDR1 MNHNS and CDR2 SASEGT come from the germline V gene. The V and J ends lost 6 bases and 5 bases, in that order; junction bases with no gene match: 14. V is TRBV6-1 and J is TRBJ2-2; 8 nucleotides agree with TRBD1. What was sequenced was PBMCs. This receptor was obtained from a human donor in good health (CMV status not recorded). Some clones in this sample may be carry-over from other donors' samples. In DNA form, the CDR3 reads TGTGCCAGCAGCCGATCAGGGGGCTTAAGGGGAACCGGGGAGCTGTTTTTT. This encodes CASSRSGGLRGTGELFF.